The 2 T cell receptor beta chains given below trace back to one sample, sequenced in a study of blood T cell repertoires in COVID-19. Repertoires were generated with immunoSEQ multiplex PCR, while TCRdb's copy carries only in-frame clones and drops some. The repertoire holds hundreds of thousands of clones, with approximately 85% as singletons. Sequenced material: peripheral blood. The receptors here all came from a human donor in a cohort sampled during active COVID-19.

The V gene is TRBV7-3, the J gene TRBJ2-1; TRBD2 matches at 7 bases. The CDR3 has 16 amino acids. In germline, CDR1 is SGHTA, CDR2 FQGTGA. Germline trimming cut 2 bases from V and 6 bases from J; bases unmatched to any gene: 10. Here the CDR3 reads CASSLFGGGSPNEQFF. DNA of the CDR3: TGTGCCAGCAGCTTATTTGGCGGGGGATCTCCCAATGAGCAGTTCTTC.

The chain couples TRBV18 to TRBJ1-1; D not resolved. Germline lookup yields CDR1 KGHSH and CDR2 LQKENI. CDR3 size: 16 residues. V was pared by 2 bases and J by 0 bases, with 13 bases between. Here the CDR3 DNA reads TGTGCCAGCTCACCATACGGGAAGGGAATGAACACTGAAGCTTTCTTT. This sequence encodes CASSPYGKGMNTEAFF.